The sample holds a few counts of the clone carrying this T cell receptor (beta chain). In the original workflow: Quantification of nucleated cells was approximated via reference gene primer amplification. TCRdb's copy holds only in-frame clones and misses some; the assay was immunoSEQ multiplex PCR. From that table come the V and J calls and clone size; the DNA was used to work out D and trimming. This table has 200,000 to 250,000 clones, roughly 80% appearing once. This entry is derived from a study of blood T cell repertoires in COVID-19. For the study at large: The United States, Italy and Spain were the sources of the acute and convalescent COVID-19 samples. Sources were T cells, B-cell-depleted T cells, or PBMCs; the material itself was cDNA or gDNA.

This CDR3 has 11 amino acids. The germline gives CDR1 SGHVS, CDR2 FQNEAQ. Trimming at V came to 5 bases and at J to 12 bases, leaving 5 bases not matched to a gene. The sequencing input was peripheral blood. The sequence was collected from a woman aged 55-70 years with acute or convalescent COVID-19. This chain uses TRBV7-8 with TRBJ1-1, with 8 bases that match TRBD1. The CDR3 DNA reads as TGTGCCAGCAGCCAAGACAGGGGCACTTTCTTT. This translates into CASSQDRGTFF.